The rows below give T cell receptor beta chains drawn from one sample of a study of immune characterization of retroperitoneal liposarcoma. One entry per CDR3 protein, called by TCRdb with MiXCR from the PCR reads. The data show roughly 11,000 distinct CDR3 sequences, approximately 24% seen once. Sequenced: blood. The receptors shown here come from a female donor with retroperitoneal liposarcoma. The conserved cysteine and the conserved F or W are not part of the CDR3 here. Clone size appears in some rows only: once, few, many, or a class for an expanded clone.

clone size: .
V gene: TRBV7-8
CDR3 protein: ASSGPGAPGGAIY

clone size: many
V gene: TRBV6-1
CDR3 protein: ASSSMTGGNYGYT

clone size: many
V gene: TRBV6-1
CDR3 protein: ASSSQGRVTEAF

clone size: .
V gene: TRBV10-1
CDR3 protein: ASSPLRGTGELF

clone size: few
V gene: TRBV5-3
CDR3 protein: ARSPDRGQETQY

clone size: few
V gene: TRBV4-1
CDR3 protein: ASSSGRRGETQY

clone size: many
V gene: TRBV6-1
CDR3 protein: ASSPDRAHTGELF

clone size: .
V gene: TRBV11-3
CDR3 protein: ASSSAGGANVLT

clone size: medium-sized
V gene: TRBV24-1
CDR3 protein: ATSDSWSGDEQY

clone size: medium-sized
V gene: TRBV27
CDR3 protein: ASRTTGETQY

clone size: medium-sized
V gene: TRBV6-1
CDR3 protein: ASSVGTLGNNEQF

clone size: .
V gene: TRBV12-5
CDR3 protein: ASSPRGTAAMNTEAF

clone size: many
V gene: TRBV12-3/TRBV12-4
CDR3 protein: ASSLEYYNEQF

clone size: .
V gene: TRBV5-1
CDR3 protein: ASSLVSTSGITGANVLT

clone size: .
V gene: TRBV5-6
CDR3 protein: ASSQVGTVGPNEQF

clone size: few
V gene: TRBV23-1
CDR3 protein: ASSQGGPHYGYT

clone size: many
V gene: TRBV6-1
CDR3 protein: ASTRTSGNYEQY

clone size: medium-sized
V gene: TRBV6-1
CDR3 protein: ALVVRVAYNEQF

clone size: .
V gene: TRBV5-1
CDR3 protein: ASSLEQSSYNEQF

clone size: many
V gene: TRBV11-3
CDR3 protein: ASSEQRQGQEDTDTQY

clone size: .
V gene: TRBV4-1
CDR3 protein: ASSLGTGINTEAF

clone size: many
V gene: TRBV27
CDR3 protein: ASRRTGRYEQY

clone size: many
V gene: TRBV12-3/TRBV12-4
CDR3 protein: ASTQKGGDYGYT

clone size: .
V gene: TRBV25-1
CDR3 protein: ASSEGSKRGYT

clone size: .
V gene: TRBV14
CDR3 protein: ASSQENYNEQF

clone size: medium-sized
V gene: TRBV10-1
CDR3 protein: ASSESRQGDDEQY

clone size: many
V gene: TRBV11-3
CDR3 protein: ASSLDQRNEQY

clone size: few
V gene: TRBV20-1
CDR3 protein: SARKDRAASYEQY

clone size: .
V gene: TRBV7-8
CDR3 protein: ASSLGLAGGPSNNEQF

clone size: few
V gene: TRBV28
CDR3 protein: ASLRGRTRTGELF

clone size: .
V gene: TRBV18
CDR3 protein: ASSRKASASSYNEQF

clone size: .
V gene: TRBV6-1
CDR3 protein: AAKQGFGEAF

clone size: medium-sized
V gene: TRBV28
CDR3 protein: ASSRLAGGVNEQF

clone size: few
V gene: TRBV6-1
CDR3 protein: ASTNSGNNNEQF

clone size: .
V gene: TRBV7-2
CDR3 protein: ASSLGAPGGGYEQY

clone size: medium-sized
V gene: TRBV12-5
CDR3 protein: ASGGDREETQY

clone size: medium-sized
V gene: TRBV27
CDR3 protein: ASSLWQRSYNEQF

clone size: few
V gene: TRBV24-1
CDR3 protein: ATGTSPGAEDSYNEQF

clone size: few
V gene: TRBV11-3
CDR3 protein: ASSLAGGGRGYTDTQY

clone size: medium-sized
V gene: TRBV6-4
CDR3 protein: ASSDSSSAGGGEQF

clone size: .
V gene: TRBV7-2
CDR3 protein: ASSLGGSVREQY

clone size: .
V gene: TRBV6-6
CDR3 protein: ASSYPPGRNTEAF

clone size: many
V gene: TRBV6-5
CDR3 protein: ASSYSLSGARWGYT